Following are 7 T cell receptor beta chains from one sample sequenced in a study of vaccination effects on CD4 cells after COVID-19. No antigen is known for these receptors. The protocol was immunoSEQ multiplex PCR, while the TCRdb copy is restricted to in-frame clones and leaves out a portion. The sample has about 70,000 clones, over 65% seen once. Antigen-specific CD4+ T cells were expanded with viral peptide pools in the ViraFEST assay before sequencing. The culture ran for approximately 9 days before CD4+ T cells were isolated. This individual contracted SARS-CoV-2 between March and December 2020, as verified by PCR. The sample consisted of CD4+ T cells from PBMCs cultured with HIV peptides, taken before COVID-19 vaccination. The subset here: HIV-1 Nef peptide pool negative control/reference culture. The receptors stem from a human donor who had a prior SARS-CoV-2 infection.

CDR3 residues: CASSISWGFHKQYF. The CDR3 region has the DNA TGTGCCAGTAGCATCTCTTGGGGCTTTCACAAGCAGTACTTC. The chain recombines TRBV19 with TRBJ2-7, with D tentatively TRBD1 (5 bases). V shed 6 bases and J shed 8 bases, with 20 bases lying between them. CDR3 length: 14 amino acids. CDR1 LNHDA and CDR2 SQIVND come from the germline V gene (reference sequence).

This clone was seen just once. The chain uses TRBV6-6 and TRBJ2-1; TRBD2 aligns across 7 bases. With V trimmed by 8 bases and J by 5 bases, 9 bases remained unmatched. CDR1 is MNHNY and CDR2 is SVGAGI in the germline V gene (reference sequence). CDR3 length: 14 amino acids. The CDR3 reads CASGSGKRHNEQFF. Written as DNA, the CDR3 is TGTGCCAGCGGGAGCGGGAAGAGACACAATGAGCAGTTCTTC.

The chain joins TRBV5-5 to TRBJ2-3, with 8 bases fitting TRBD2. In germline, CDR1 is SGHKS, CDR2 YYEKEE (reference sequence). The CDR3 has 16 amino acids. With V trimmed by 2 bases and J by 1 base, 6 bases remained unmatched. Here the CDR3 reads CASSFLAGGGTDTQYF. DNA of the CDR3: TGTGCCAGCAGCTTCTTGGCGGGGGGTGGCACAGATACGCAGTATTTT.

The V gene is TRBV6-2 or TRBV6-3, the J gene TRBJ2-3; possible D gene TRBD2, 6 bases. Trimming removed 2 bases at V and 6 bases at J, with 6 bases between. Germline V gene sequence: CDR1 MNHEY, CDR2 SVGEGT. This CDR3 region has 12 residues. CDR3 sequence: CASSYRGDTQYF. Here the CDR3 DNA reads TGTGCCAGCAGTTACCGGGGGGATACGCAGTATTTT.

The V gene is TRBV6-5, the J gene TRBJ2-7; D possibly corresponds to TRBD1 (5 bases). Germline V gives CDR1 MNHEY, CDR2 SVGAGI. The V and J ends lost 1 base and 3 bases respectively, with 10 bases between them. This CDR3 spans 14 amino acids. The CDR3 region has the DNA TGTGCCAGCAGTTACTATGGGGCAGACTACGAGCAGTACTTC. It is translated as CASSYYGADYEQYF.

This chain links TRBV5-8 with TRBJ1-5, with TRBD1 matching 7 bases. The junction had 4 bases not matched to a gene; V was cut back by 2 bases and J by 5 bases. Germline assignment: CDR1 SGHTS and CDR2 YDEGEE. This CDR3 has 14 residues. CDR3 region: CASSFYRGDQPQHF. For the CDR3, the DNA is TGTGCCAGCAGCTTTTACAGGGGTGATCAGCCCCAGCATTTT.

The CDR3: CASSLLRYEQYF. The CDR3 bases are TGTGCCAGCAGCCTTCTAAGGTACGAGCAGTACTTC. The chain couples TRBV28 to TRBJ2-7; D not resolved. Trimming left V 6 bases short and J 4 bases short, with 10 bases between. CDR1 and CDR2 from the germline V gene are MDHEN and SYDVKM. This CDR3 region has 12 residues.